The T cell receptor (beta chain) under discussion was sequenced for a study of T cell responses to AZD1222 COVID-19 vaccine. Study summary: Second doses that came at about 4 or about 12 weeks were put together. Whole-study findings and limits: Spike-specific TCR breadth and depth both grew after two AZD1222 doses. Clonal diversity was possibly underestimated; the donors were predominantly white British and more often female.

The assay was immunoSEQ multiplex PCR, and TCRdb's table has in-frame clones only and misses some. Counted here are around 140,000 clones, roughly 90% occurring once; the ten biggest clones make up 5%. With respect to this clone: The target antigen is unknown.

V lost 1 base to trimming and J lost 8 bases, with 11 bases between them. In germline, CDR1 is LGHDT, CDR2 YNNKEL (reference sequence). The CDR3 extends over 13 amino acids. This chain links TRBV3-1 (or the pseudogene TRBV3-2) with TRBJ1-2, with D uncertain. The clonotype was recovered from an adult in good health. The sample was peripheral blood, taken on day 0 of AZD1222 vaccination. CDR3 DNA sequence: TGTGCCAGCAGCCAAGTTTTAGGGCTAGGCTACACCTTC. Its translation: CASSQVLGLGYTF.